This is a list of T cell receptor beta chains from one sample in a study of blood T cell repertoires in COVID-19. Sequencing used immunoSEQ multiplex PCR; TCRdb keeps in-frame clones, though not all of them. The sample consists of approximately 200,000 clones, more than 85% of them appearing once. The material sequenced was peripheral blood. Receptors originate from a woman in her 30s with active or convalescent COVID-19. The CDR3 runs from the conserved cysteine through the conserved F or W. D genes are given only for firm matches. The size entry is marked missing in some rows and otherwise reads once, few, many or a size class.

>once|.|TRBV10-2|16|TRBJ2-1
CASSGGRGSSYNEQFF
TGCGCCAGCAGTGGTGGGAGGGGGAGCTCCTACAATGAGCAGTTCTTC
>once|.|TRBV5-6|15|TRBJ1-1
CASSLPVEGDTEAFF
TGTGCCAGCAGTCTCCCCGTAGAGGGTGACACTGAAGCTTTCTTT
>.|TRBD1|TRBV14|18|TRBJ1-3
CASSHGPQGWDSGNTIYF
TGTGCCAGCAGCCACGGCCCACAGGGGTGGGACTCTGGAAACACCATATATTTT
>few|.|TRBV20-1|12|TRBJ2-7
CSASANSYEQYF
TGCAGTGCTAGTGCTAACTCCTACGAGCAGTACTTC
>.|TRBD2|TRBV5-1|15|TRBJ2-5
CASRRLAGGAETQYF
TGCGCCAGCCGGAGACTAGCGGGGGGCGCTGAGACCCAGTACTTC
>.|TRBD1|TRBV7-9|14|TRBJ1-5
CASSFTGGSQPQHF
TGTGCCAGCAGCTTCACAGGGGGCAGTCAGCCCCAGCATTTT
>.|.|TRBV20-1|14|TRBJ1-1
CSASFLFSDTEAFF
TGCAGTGCTAGTTTTCTCTTCTCCGACACTGAAGCTTTCTTT
>once|TRBD2|TRBV13|16|TRBJ2-1
CASSPKGVAGAHEQFF
TGTGCCAGCAGCCCAAAAGGAGTAGCGGGAGCACATGAGCAGTTCTTC
>.|TRBD1|TRBV27|12|TRBJ1-1
CASSDRDTEAFF
TGTGCCAGCAGTGACAGGGACACTGAAGCTTTCTTT
>.|TRBD1|TRBV4-1|15|TRBJ1-2
CASSTAGTGLYGYTF
TGCGCCAGCAGCACGGCCGGGACAGGGTTATATGGCTACACCTTC
>.|TRBD2|TRBV6-5|15|TRBJ2-1
CASSYGGGGAGEQFF
TGTGCCAGCAGTTACGGTGGCGGGGGGGCCGGTGAGCAGTTCTTC
>.|TRBD1|TRBV7-9|15|TRBJ2-2
CASSKGQTDTGELFF
TGTGCCAGCAGCAAGGGACAGACAGACACCGGGGAGCTGTTTTTT
>.|TRBD1|TRBV30|15|TRBJ1-1
CAWELHRGHYTEAFF
TGTGCCTGGGAGCTTCACAGGGGCCATTACACTGAAGCTTTCTTT
>.|.|TRBV12-3/TRBV12-4|13|TRBJ1-1
CASSFGGYTEAFF
TGTGCCAGCAGTTTCGGAGGGTACACTGAAGCTTTCTTT
>.|.|TRBV5-1|14|TRBJ1-2
CASSPKQVPYGYTF
TGCGCCAGCAGCCCGAAACAGGTGCCCTATGGCTACACCTTC
>.|.|TRBV19|14|TRBJ1-1
CASSWRDPGLEAFF
TGTGCCAGTAGTTGGAGGGACCCAGGTCTTGAAGCTTTCTTT
>once|.|TRBV5-1|16|TRBJ1-4
CASSPTGRTVAEKLFF
TGCGCCAGCAGCCCCACCGGGAGGACAGTCGCTGAAAAACTGTTTTTT
>.|TRBD1|TRBV3-1/TRBV3-2|14|TRBJ1-2
CASSQPDRVQGYTF
TGTGCCAGCAGCCAACCCGACAGGGTACAAGGCTACACCTTC
>few|.|TRBV10-3|15|TRBJ2-7
CAISEGPRINYEQYF
TGTGCCATCAGTGAGGGGCCAAGGATAAACTACGAGCAGTACTTC
>.|.|TRBV14|15|TRBJ1-1
CASSHRQSLLMPAFF
TGTGCCAGCAGCCATCGTCAAAGCCTTCTGATGCCAGCTTTCTTT
>.|.|TRBV6-5|14|TRBJ1-1
CASSYSTGYTEAFF
TGTGCCAGCAGTTACTCGACAGGATACACTGAAGCTTTCTTT
>.|.|TRBV29-1|15|TRBJ2-1
CSVPQVKTLYNEQFF
TGCAGCGTCCCCCAGGTGAAAACACTTTACAATGAGCAGTTCTTC
>.|.|TRBV2|12|TRBJ1-6
CASSVGNSPLHF
TGTGCCAGCAGTGTGGGCAATTCACCCCTCCACTTT
>.|.|TRBV30|13|TRBJ1-2
CAWSVGQGDGYTF
TGTGCCTGGAGTGTAGGTCAAGGGGATGGCTACACCTTC
>.|TRBD1|TRBV6-5|14|TRBJ1-1
CASVQGARVTEAFF
TGTGCCAGCGTCCAGGGGGCGAGGGTCACTGAAGCTTTCTTT
>.|TRBD1|TRBV28|16|TRBJ2-1
CASSRLTGLIFDEQFF
TGTGCCAGCAGCCGATTGACAGGGTTGATTTTCGATGAGCAGTTCTTC
>.|.|TRBV6-6|16|TRBJ2-7
CASRGPGSEKVWEQYF
TGTGCCAGCAGGGGGCCGGGTTCCGAGAAGGTGTGGGAGCAGTACTTC
>.|TRBD1|TRBV27|16|TRBJ1-2
CASSYTREDRGRGYTF
TGTGCCAGCAGCTATACCAGAGAGGACAGGGGACGTGGCTACACCTTC
>.|.|TRBV3-1/TRBV3-2|14|TRBJ2-7
CASSQDRGSYEQYF
TGTGCCAGCAGCCAAGACAGGGGCTCCTACGAGCAGTACTTC
>.|.|TRBV9|15|TRBJ2-2
CASSLRQATLGELFF
TGTGCCAGCAGCTTACGACAGGCGACGCTCGGGGAGCTGTTTTTT
>.|.|TRBV24-1|15|TRBJ2-3
CATSRDWGPTDTQYF
TGTGCCACCAGCAGGGACTGGGGCCCCACAGATACGCAGTATTTT
>few|TRBD1|TRBV10-3|13|TRBJ1-1
CAIGRDSLTEAFF
TGTGCCATCGGCCGGGACAGCCTCACTGAAGCTTTCTTT
>.|TRBD2|TRBV7-6|16|TRBJ2-3
CASSTPSGASTDTQYF
TGTGCCAGCAGCACTCCTAGCGGGGCAAGCACAGATACGCAGTATTTT
>.|.|TRBV4-1|12|TRBJ2-1
CASSNRSNEQFF
TGCGCCAGCAGCAATCGTTCCAATGAGCAGTTCTTC
>.|TRBD1|TRBV15|15|TRBJ2-1
CATSRGGQGGNEQFF
TGTGCCACCAGCAGAGGTGGACAGGGAGGAAATGAGCAGTTCTTC
>.|TRBD1|TRBV9|15|TRBJ1-5
CASSATGASNQPQHF
TGTGCCAGCAGCGCGACAGGGGCAAGCAATCAGCCCCAGCATTTT
>.|.|TRBV2|14|TRBJ1-1
CASRPRVGITEAFF
TGTGCCAGCAGACCGAGGGTGGGTATCACTGAAGCTTTCTTT
>.|TRBD2|TRBV27|15|TRBJ2-2
CAAKGLAGGRGELFF
TGTGCCGCAAAAGGGCTAGCGGGAGGGCGCGGGGAGCTGTTTTTT
>.|TRBD2|TRBV18|15|TRBJ2-3
CASSPQAGYTDTQYF
TGTGCCAGCTCACCTCAAGCGGGGTACACAGATACGCAGTATTTT
>once|TRBD1|TRBV7-8|15|TRBJ1-2
CASSLQGIPNYGYTF
TGTGCCAGCAGCCTACAGGGGATCCCTAACTATGGCTACACCTTC
>.|TRBD1|TRBV15|16|TRBJ1-4
CATSRHRQGNNEKLFF
TGTGCCACCAGCAGACACAGACAGGGGAATAATGAAAAACTGTTTTTT
>.|TRBD2|TRBV27|16|TRBJ2-1
CASSLVFGSGGNEQFF
TGTGCCAGCAGTTTAGTATTCGGGTCGGGGGGCAATGAGCAGTTCTTC
>.|TRBD1|TRBV2|16|TRBJ1-4
CASSSGQGAYNEKLFF
TGTGCCAGCAGTTCAGGACAGGGAGCCTATAATGAAAAACTGTTTTTT
>.|.|TRBV2|15|TRBJ2-7
CASSEAYGLSYEQYF
TGTGCCAGCAGTGAAGCGTATGGACTGTCCTACGAGCAGTACTTC
>.|.|TRBV7-9|15|TRBJ1-1
CASSFSNTFGAEAFF
TGTGCCAGCAGCTTTAGTAACACCTTCGGGGCTGAAGCTTTCTTT
>.|.|TRBV11-3|14|TRBJ1-4
CASSLSRKNEKLFF
TGTGCCAGCAGCTTATCCAGGAAGAATGAAAAACTGTTTTTT
>.|TRBD2|TRBV7-2|16|TRBJ2-7
CASSLGWTSTVYEQYF
TGTGCCAGCAGCTTAGGGTGGACTAGTACTGTCTACGAGCAGTACTTC
>.|TRBD2|TRBV5-1|14|TRBJ2-7
CASSLDGGAYEQYF
TGCGCCAGCAGCTTGGACGGGGGGGCATACGAGCAGTACTTC
>.|.|TRBV9|14|TRBJ2-2
CASSEDPGVGELFF
TGTGCCAGCAGCGAGGACCCAGGGGTCGGGGAGCTGTTTTTT
>.|.|TRBV5-1|13|TRBJ2-3
CASSLRGTDTQYF
TGCGCCAGCAGCTTAAGGGGGACAGATACGCAGTATTTT
>.|TRBD2|TRBV25-1|14|TRBJ2-1
CASSEPGTNNEQFF
TGTGCCAGCAGTGAACCCGGGACTAACAATGAGCAGTTCTTC